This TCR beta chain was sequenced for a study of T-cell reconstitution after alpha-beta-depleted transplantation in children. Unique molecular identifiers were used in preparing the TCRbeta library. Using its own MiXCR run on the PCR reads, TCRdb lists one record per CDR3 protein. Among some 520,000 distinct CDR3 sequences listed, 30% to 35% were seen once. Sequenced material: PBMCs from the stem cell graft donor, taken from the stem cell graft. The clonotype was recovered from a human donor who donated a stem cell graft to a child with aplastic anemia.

The CDR3, as DNA: TGCGCCAGCAGCCAAGAATTGAAGGGCTTCTATGGCTACACCTTC. Amino acids: CASSQELKGFYGYTF. The chain is built from TRBV4-3 and TRBJ1-2; D remains unclear. The CDR3 spans 15 residues. V lost 0 bases and J 4 bases, leaving 12 bases between the germline ends. The germline CDR1 and CDR2 sequences are LGHNA and YSLEER.